This TCR beta chain was identified in a study of blood T cells in healthy people across ages. There are a few counts of this clonotype. Then a second PCR, running roughly 7 to 11 cycles, was carried out with a sample-barcoded 5' primer and a J-beta primer mix. Via MiXCR, TCRdb re-called the 5' RACE reads, giving one row per CDR3 protein. The repertoire holds roughly 800,000 distinct CDR3 sequences, 25% seen once, with approximately 4% in the top ten. In addition, the sample was reused for a study of T cells of mothers and their children. That paper states: Slightly higher but non-significant overlap marked related mother-child pairs versus unrelated pairs. None of the identified T cell clones proved to be persistent microchimeric clones.

The specimen was blood. This sequence originates from a boy younger than 18 in good health.

The CDR3 sequence is CASTSFDTQYF. In nucleotides, the CDR3 is TGTGCCAGCACCTCGTTTGATACGCAGTATTTT. This rearrangement joins TRBV12-3 or TRBV12-4 to TRBJ2-3; D gene uncertain. The CDR3 is 11 residues long. The V end lost 7 bases, the J end lost 6 bases, and 8 bases lay between the germline ends.